Presented here are 10 T cell receptor beta chains from one specimen sequenced in a study of cytomegalovirus exposure and HLA in healthy donors. The PCR made use of 60 Vbeta and 13 Jbeta primers. Sequenced by immunoSEQ multiplex PCR; TCRdb stores in-frame clones only, minus some. Altogether 90,000 to 100,000 clones are present, less than 85% being singletons, with the ten largest covering about 20%. The specimen was PBMCs. Receptors were obtained from a woman aged 60 to 75 in good health and CMV-seropositive.

This clone was picked up one time. V is TRBV10-3 and J is TRBJ2-5; the match to TRBD1 covers 11 bases. V gave up 5 bases and J gave up 1 base; unmatched junction bases: 6. This CDR3 is 16 amino acids long. From germline, CDR1 is ENHRY and CDR2 SYGVKD. This CDR3 is CAISKGQGGTQETQYF. The CDR3 DNA follows: TGTGCCATCAGTAAGGGACAGGGGGGCACCCAAGAGACCCAGTACTTC.

The V gene is TRBV5-1, the J gene TRBJ1-2, with 7 bases fitting TRBD1. CDR1 is SGHRS and CDR2 is YFSETQ in the germline V gene. There are 14 residues in the CDR3. V dropped 4 bases and J dropped 8; count of bases not matched to a gene: 11. This CDR3 is CASSESTGLSGYTF. In DNA form, the CDR3 reads TGCGCCAGCAGCGAATCGACAGGGTTGAGCGGCTACACCTTC.

This clone was counted only a few times. The rearrangement joins TRBV7-2 to TRBJ1-1, with a weak D call TRBD1 (6 bases). CDR3 length: 13 residues. In germline, CDR1 is SGHTA, CDR2 FQGNSA. V was trimmed by 5 bases and J by 5 bases, leaving 12 bases between them. The CDR3: CASSLQGSTEAFF. CDR3 DNA: TGTGCCAGCAGCCTTCAGGGGTCAACTGAAGCTTTCTTT.

The chain carries TRBV4-1 and TRBJ2-1, with TRBD2 matching 10 bases. The trim removed 0 bases at V and 5 bases at J, leaving 7 bases unmatched. CDR3 length equals 17 residues. Germline values: CDR1 MGHRA, CDR2 YSYEKL. The CDR3 DNA is TGCGCCAGCAGCCAAGATTTCACTAGCGGGATAGACAATGAGCAGTTCTTC. Translating it yields CASSQDFTSGIDNEQFF.

This sequence joins TRBV29-1 and TRBJ2-7; D call uncertain. The V gene lost 5 bases and the J gene lost 3 bases, with 11 bases spanning the gap. Germline V gene lookup returns CDR1 SQVTM and CDR2 ANQGSEA. The CDR3 runs to 12 residues. CDR3 DNA: TGCAGCGTTTTGACTCTTTACTACGAGCAGTACTTC. Protein product: CSVLTLYYEQYF.

V and J are TRBV6-1 and TRBJ1-5; weak D call: TRBD1 (5 bases). V was pared by 3 bases and J by 0 bases, with 9 bases between. The germline gives CDR1 MNHNS, CDR2 SASEGT. The CDR3 is made up of 15 amino acids. In DNA, the CDR3 is TGTGCCAGCAGTGATCAGGGCTATAGCAATCAGCCCCAGCATTTT. Its translation is CASSDQGYSNQPQHF.

This chain links TRBV2 with TRBJ1-2; D unresolved. Trimming removed 4 bases from V and 7 bases from J, with 19 bases in between. The CDR3 contains 15 residues. Germline lookup yields CDR1 SNHLY and CDR2 FYNNEI. The CDR3 sequence: CASSGGPSRDIGYTF. The DNA for the CDR3 is TGTGCCAGCAGTGGAGGGCCCAGTCGGGATATTGGCTACACCTTC.

This sequence joins TRBV5-4 and TRBJ2-1; TRBD2 matches at 12 bases. The CDR3 length is 15 residues. CDR1 is SGHNT and CDR2 is YYREEE in the germline V gene (reference sequence). V was clipped by 2 bases and J by 6 bases; unmatched bases: 3. CDR3 sequence reads: CASSFSSGRGNEQFF. Here the CDR3 DNA reads TGTGCCAGCAGCTTTTCTAGCGGGAGGGGCAATGAGCAGTTCTTC.

V gene TRBV10-3 combines with J gene TRBJ1-2; 7 bases are a match to TRBD1. CDR3 length equals 14 residues. J lost 2 bases, V lost 6 bases, and 6 bases had no gene match. The germline gives CDR1 ENHRY, CDR2 SYGVKD. CDR3 nucleotide sequence: TGTGCCATCAGGAGGGACAGTCAAAACTATGGCTACACCTTC. It codes for CAIRRDSQNYGYTF.

The CDR3, as DNA: TGTGCCAGCAGTGCGGACAGGGCCTATGGCTACACCTTC. Translated: CASSADRAYGYTF. The rearrangement uses TRBV27 and TRBJ1-2; 8 nucleotides agree with TRBD1. Germline lookup yields CDR1 MNHEY and CDR2 SMNVEV (reference sequence). V dropped 5 bases and J dropped 4; count of bases not matched to a gene: 3. The CDR3 extends over 13 amino acids.